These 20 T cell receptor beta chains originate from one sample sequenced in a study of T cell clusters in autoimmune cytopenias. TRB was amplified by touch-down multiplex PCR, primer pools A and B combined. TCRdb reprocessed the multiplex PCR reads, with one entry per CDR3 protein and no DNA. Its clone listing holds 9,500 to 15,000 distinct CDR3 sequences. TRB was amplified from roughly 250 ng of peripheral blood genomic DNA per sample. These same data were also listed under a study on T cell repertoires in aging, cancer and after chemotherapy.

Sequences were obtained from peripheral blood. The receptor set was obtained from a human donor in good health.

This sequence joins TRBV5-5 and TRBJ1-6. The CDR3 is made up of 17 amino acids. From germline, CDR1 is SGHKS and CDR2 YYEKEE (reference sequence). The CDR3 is CASSLAGGGSYNSPLHF.

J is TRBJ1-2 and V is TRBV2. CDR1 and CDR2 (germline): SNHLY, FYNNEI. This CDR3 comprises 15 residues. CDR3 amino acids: CASSVGASGGYGYTF.

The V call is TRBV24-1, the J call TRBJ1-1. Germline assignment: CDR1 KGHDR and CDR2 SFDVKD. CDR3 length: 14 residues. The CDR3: CATSDSAGITEAFF.

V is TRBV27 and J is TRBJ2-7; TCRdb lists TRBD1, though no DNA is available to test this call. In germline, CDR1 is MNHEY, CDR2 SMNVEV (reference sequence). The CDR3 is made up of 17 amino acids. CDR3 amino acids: CASSTQTGTGGRNEQYF.

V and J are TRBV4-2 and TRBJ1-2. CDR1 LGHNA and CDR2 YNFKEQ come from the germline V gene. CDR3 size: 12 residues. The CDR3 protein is CASSQVGDGYTF.

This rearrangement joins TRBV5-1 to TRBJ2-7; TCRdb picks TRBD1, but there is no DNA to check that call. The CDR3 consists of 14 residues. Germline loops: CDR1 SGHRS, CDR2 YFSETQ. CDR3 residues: CASSLSGQDYEQYF. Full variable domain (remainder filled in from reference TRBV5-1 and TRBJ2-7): KAGVTQTPRYLIKTRGQQVTLSCSPISGHRSVSWYQQTPGQGLQFLFEYFSETQRNKGNFPGRFSGRQFSNSRSEMNVSTLELGDSALYLCASSLSGQDYEQYFGPGTRLTVT.

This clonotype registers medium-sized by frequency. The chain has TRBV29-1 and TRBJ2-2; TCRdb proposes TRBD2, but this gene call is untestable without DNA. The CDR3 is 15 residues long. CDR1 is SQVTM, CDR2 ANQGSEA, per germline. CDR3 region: CSASPLDANTGELFF.

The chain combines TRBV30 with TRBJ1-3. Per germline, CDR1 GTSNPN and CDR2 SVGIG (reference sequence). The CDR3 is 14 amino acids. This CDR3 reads CAWSVHPLGNTIYF. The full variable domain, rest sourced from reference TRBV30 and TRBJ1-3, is SQTIHQWPATLVQPVGSPLSLECTVEGTSNPNLYWYRQAAGRGLQLLFYSVGIGQISSEVPQNLSASRPQDRQFILSSKKLLLSDSGFYLCAWSVHPLGNTIYFGEGSWLTVV.

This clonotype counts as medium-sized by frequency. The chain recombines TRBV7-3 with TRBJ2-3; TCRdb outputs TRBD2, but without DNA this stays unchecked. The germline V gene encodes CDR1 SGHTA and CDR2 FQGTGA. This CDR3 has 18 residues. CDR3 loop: CASSAPSGGAGATDTQYF.

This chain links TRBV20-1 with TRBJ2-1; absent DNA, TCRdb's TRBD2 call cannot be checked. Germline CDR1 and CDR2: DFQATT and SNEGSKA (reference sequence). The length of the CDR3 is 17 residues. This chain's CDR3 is CSARSRGLAGGVNEQFF.

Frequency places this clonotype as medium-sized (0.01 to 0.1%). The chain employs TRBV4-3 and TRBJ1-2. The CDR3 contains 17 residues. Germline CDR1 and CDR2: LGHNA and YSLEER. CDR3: CASSQDLLGIANYGYTF.

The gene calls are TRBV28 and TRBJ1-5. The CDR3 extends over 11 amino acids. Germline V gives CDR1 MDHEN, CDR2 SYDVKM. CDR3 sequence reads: CASSSYQPQHF. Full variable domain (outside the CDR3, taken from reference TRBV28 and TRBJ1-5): DVKVTQSSRYLVKRTGEKVFLECVQDMDHENMFWYRQDPGLGLRLIYFSYDVKMKEKGDIPEGYSVSREKKERFSLILESASTNQTSMYLCASSSYQPQHFGDGTRLSIL.

Here the CDR3 reads CASSPTFSGNEQFF. This chain links TRBV4-3 with TRBJ2-1. The CDR3 is 14 amino acids. Per the germline V gene, CDR1 is LGHNA and CDR2 is YSLEER.

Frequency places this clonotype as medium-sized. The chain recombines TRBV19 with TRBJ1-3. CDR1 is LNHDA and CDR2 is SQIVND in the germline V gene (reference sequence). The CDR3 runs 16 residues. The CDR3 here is CASSIRTASSGNTIYF. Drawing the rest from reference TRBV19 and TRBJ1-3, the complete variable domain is DGGITQSPKYLFRKEGQNVTLSCEQNLNHDAMYWYRQDPGQGLRLIYYSQIVNDFQKGDIAEGYSVSREKKESFPLTVTSAQKNPTAFYLCASSIRTASSGNTIYFGEGSWLTVV.

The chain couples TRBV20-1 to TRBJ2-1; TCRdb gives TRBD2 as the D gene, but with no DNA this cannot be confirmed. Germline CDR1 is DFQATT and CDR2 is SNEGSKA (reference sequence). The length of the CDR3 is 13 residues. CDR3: CSATRGRNNEQFF.

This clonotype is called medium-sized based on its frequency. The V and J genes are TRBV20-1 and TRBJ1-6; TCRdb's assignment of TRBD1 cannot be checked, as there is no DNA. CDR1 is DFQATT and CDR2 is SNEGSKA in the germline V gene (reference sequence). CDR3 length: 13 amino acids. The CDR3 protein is CSARTGRDSPLHF.

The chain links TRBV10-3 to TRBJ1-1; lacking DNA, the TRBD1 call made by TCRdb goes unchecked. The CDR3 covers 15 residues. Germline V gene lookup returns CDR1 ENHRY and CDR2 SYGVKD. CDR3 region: CAISDRGHRNTEAFF.

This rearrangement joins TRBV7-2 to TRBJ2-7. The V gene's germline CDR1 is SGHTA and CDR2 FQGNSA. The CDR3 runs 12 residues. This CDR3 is CASSLAGREQYF.

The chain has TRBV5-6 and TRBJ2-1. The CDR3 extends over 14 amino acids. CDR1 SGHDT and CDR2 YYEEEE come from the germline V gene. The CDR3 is CASSLGTRYNEQFF.

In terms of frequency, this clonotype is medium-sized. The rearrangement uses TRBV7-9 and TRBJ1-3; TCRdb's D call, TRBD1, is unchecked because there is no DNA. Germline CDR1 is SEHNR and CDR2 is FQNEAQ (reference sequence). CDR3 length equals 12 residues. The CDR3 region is CASSPLGNTIYF. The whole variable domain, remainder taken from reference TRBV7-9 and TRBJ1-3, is DTGVSQNPRHKITKRGQNVTFRCDPISEHNRLYWYRQTLGQGPEFLTYFQNEAQLEKSRLLSDRFSAERPKGSFSTLEIQRTEQGDSAMYLCASSPLGNTIYFGEGSWLTVV.